This TCR beta chain was retrieved from a study of T-cell reconstitution after alpha-beta-depleted transplantation in children. CDR3 length: 12 amino acids. The germline V and J ends were trimmed by 0 bases and 12 bases, with 9 bases remaining between them. Germline CDR1 reads SGDLS; CDR2 reads YYNGEE. As it was prepared, the TCRbeta library received unique molecular identifiers. MiXCR, run by TCRdb on the PCR reads, gives a single entry per CDR3 protein. The sample lists about 200,000 distinct CDR3 sequences; 6.3% were seen once. General observations from the study: High day-60 TCRbeta diversity in some patients came from surviving recipient T cells and thymic progenitors. Several hundred expanded graft clones reportedly gave rise to the alpha-beta T cells present about two months after transplant. It was newly produced T cells that mostly accounted for T-cell counts and diversity one year after transplant.

This clonotype was counted at least ten times. Its antigen remains unidentified. The source material was PBMCs, sampled before TCRalphabeta/CD19-depleted stem cell transplant. The TCR sequence derives from a girl younger than two with combined immunodeficiency, due to receive a stem cell transplant. J is TRBJ2-2 and V is TRBV9, with D possibly being TRBD2 (6 bases). The CDR3 DNA is TGTGCCAGCAGCGTAGACCGGGAGAAGCTGTTTTTT. Protein: CASSVDREKLFF.